This T cell receptor beta chain was identified during a study of beta chain features in type 1 diabetes. Findings and caveats of the study: VDJ junctions from patients with type 1 diabetes contained fewer insertions and more deletions.

Every participating donor gave one draw, a heparinised blood sample averaging around 120 mL. Each of the CD4+ naive, central memory, regulatory and stem cell-like memory populations was sorted via CD45RO/CCR7/CD25/CD127/CD95/CD27. Reverse transcription of all isolated RNA meant that expressed TCRB transcripts were sequenced. Sequencing was performed with immunoSEQ multiplex PCR; in TCRdb, only in-frame clones are kept and a portion is missing. The data hold roughly 610,000 clones, with 15% to 17% observed a single time. In regard to this clone: Antigen: not known.

Per the germline V gene, CDR1 is SGHDN and CDR2 is FVKESK. The ends lost 3 bases at V and 5 bases at J; junction bases unmatched: 8. The CDR3 has 15 residues. The TCR originated in a man between 18 and 29 years old in good health. Material for sequencing was naive CD4+ T cells from blood. The rearrangement links TRBV14 to TRBJ2-7; 9 bases map to TRBD1. The CDR3 here is CASSQPGTGSNEQYF. The CDR3 DNA reads as TGTGCCAGCAGCCAGCCCGGGACAGGGTCCAACGAGCAGTACTTC.